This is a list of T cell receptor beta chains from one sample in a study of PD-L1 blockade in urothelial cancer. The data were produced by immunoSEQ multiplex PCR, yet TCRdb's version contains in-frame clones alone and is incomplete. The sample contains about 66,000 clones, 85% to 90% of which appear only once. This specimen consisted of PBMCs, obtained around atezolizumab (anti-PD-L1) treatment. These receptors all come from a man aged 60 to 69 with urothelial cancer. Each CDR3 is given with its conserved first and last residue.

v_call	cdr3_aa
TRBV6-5	CASSWYRHGANVLTF
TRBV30	CAWSQGDNQPQHF
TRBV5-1	CASSRVLAGGTDTQYF
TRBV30	CAWGQGSSEKLFF
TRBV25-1	CASSERAVRGGSPLHF
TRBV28	CASSLRTSGTPDTQYF
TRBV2	CASNRVNTEAFF
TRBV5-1	CASSLGPSGRANEQFF
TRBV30	CAWTASYEQYF
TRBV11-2	CASSLAQGLSQPQHF
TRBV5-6	CASRRGLAGYTDTQYF
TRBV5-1	CASSLTGTGGTQYF
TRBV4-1	CASSHGSGEYEQYF
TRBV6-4	CASSPGQGYNEQFF
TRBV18	CASSPRLAVQETQYF
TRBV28	CASSPGTSGYNEQFF
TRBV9	CASSEWGDNEKLFF
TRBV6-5	CASASAGGETQYF
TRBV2	CASKRANTMNTEAFF
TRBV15	CATESTGLNTEAFF
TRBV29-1	CSFSRTGNTEAFF
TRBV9	CASSLSGQNTEAFF
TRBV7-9	CASSLDISTGELFF
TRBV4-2	CASSQRGFQGDDQPQHF
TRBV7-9	CASSPGGRNTEAFF
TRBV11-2	CASSLDGVSTDTQYF
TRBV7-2	CASSLDAGGSKPQHF
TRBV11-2	CASSFSGRSYTGELFF
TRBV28	CASISVGAGIDYGYTF
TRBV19	CASSIDPRNTEAFF
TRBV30	CAWSPTSGRRNEQFF
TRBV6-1	CATRWASRDTEAFF
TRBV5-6	CASSLAFLRGVDEQFF
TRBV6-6	CASSPGVRANQPQHF
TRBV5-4	CASAVGQLNTDTQYF
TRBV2	CASSRGQQETQYF
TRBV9	CASSVGKSGGLPETQYF
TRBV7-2	CASSSLGGSQYF
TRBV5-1	CASSTSDREDTGELFF
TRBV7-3	CASSTTGGTGELFF
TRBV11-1	CASSLRDRNYNEQFF
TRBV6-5	CASRRAGEYNEQFF
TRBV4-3	CASSQEEQAEQYF